This T cell receptor beta chain originates from a study of Ad26.COV2.S vaccination and SARS-CoV-2 variants (dated by TCRdb to the early 2020s). For the wider study: Vaccine-arm donors came from COV1001, a multicentre, randomized, double-blind, placebo-controlled phase I-IIa trial of Ad26.COV2.S in healthy adults. Dosing of Ad26.COV2.S was intramuscular, at either 5x10^10 or 1x10^11 viral particles, delivered as one shot or as two shots spaced 56 days apart. The specificity and breadth of SARS-CoV-2-reactive T cell receptors after Ad26.COV2.S vaccination were assessed by TCRbeta repertoire sequencing. The TCR-sequenced set comprised approximately 30 samples: some 19 Ad26.COV2.S vaccine recipients, 5 placebo recipients and 8 SARS-CoV-2 convalescent individuals. Trial participants were randomized into five groups of five: low-dose or high-dose Ad26.COV2.S given once or twice, or placebo on both occasions. Throughout the experiments and outcome assessment, investigators stayed blinded to trial group allocation.

What the authors observed across the whole study: Vaccine and placebo recipients had comparable non-spike TCR breadth, which fits with the vaccine containing only spike. Comparing responses between vaccine doses or regimens was not something the study was powered to do. According to the authors, total T cell responses may have been underestimated by the TCR breadth and depth analyses. Substantial breadth of spike-specific CD8+ and CD4+ T cell responses was reported after vaccination. Higher spike-specific TCR breadth was observed in Ad26.COV2.S recipients than in placebo recipients (P = 0.0014).

In the case of this clone: The antigen it binds to is not known. No much larger clone exists at a distance of one base, and base qualities are not known.

V has 6 bases trimmed and J has 2 bases trimmed; junction bases matching no gene number 13. The CDR1 and CDR2 encoded by the germline V gene (reference sequence) are LNHDA and SQIVND. From the cysteine up to the phenylalanine, the CDR3 has a length of 18 residues. Only the CDR3 part of the read is kept: 54 bases, read in frame from the first base. What this sample's treatment or condition label stands for: around 19 received Ad26.COV2.S at low or high dose, single or two shots; about 5 received placebo; per-sample allocation not given. For vaccine and placebo recipients, repertoires were sequenced using samples collected on day 63 after the first injection. Cohort 1b enrolled 25 or so adults aged 18-55 years at a single site in Boston, USA, between 29 July and 7 August 2020. Ad26.COV2.S was a replication-incompetent adenovirus type 26 vector that expressed a prefusion-stabilized SARS-CoV-2 spike protein derived from the original Wuhan strain.

TCRbeta CDR3 regions were sequenced with the immunoSEQ Assay. After extraction, genomic DNA underwent amplification by bias-controlled multiplex PCR, followed by high-throughput sequencing. The authors' analysis ran thus. Collapsing and filtering of sequences were performed to quantify the absolute abundance of each unique TCRbeta CDR3 region. T cell fraction was estimated by normalization of TCRbeta template counts to usable DNA, with usable DNA being measured through amplification of reference genes present in all nucleated cells. Repertoire TCRs were annotated as SARS-CoV-2-specific when V gene, CDR3 amino acid sequence and J gene were exactly matched to a known reactive TCR set. MIRA supplied the reference SARS-CoV-2 TCR set, which was filtered for enrichment in COVID-19-positive ImmuneCODE repertoires so that public or cross-reactive TCRs were removed. Using the MIRA antigens, annotated TCRs were further analysed by specific ORF or by position within an ORF. Breadth was defined as annotated unique rearrangements over total unique productive rearrangements; depth was the summed frequency of those rearrangements. Two-sided Wilcoxon rank-sum tests were applied when comparing TCR breadth between groups. What TCRdb holds here is the immuneACCESS table cut down to in-frame rearrangements. Part of the clones is not present; checked against another copy, under half of the missing clones reflect an unresolved V gene, and the others are unexplained. From that table come the V and J calls and clone size; the DNA was used to work out D and trimming. Within this sample are around 400,000 clones, with over 75% of them counted one time only. The ten largest account for roughly an eighth of the sample.

This sequence uses TRBV19 and TRBJ2-6, with 7 bases in between that match TRBD1. This material consisted of peripheral blood, taken in a trial of Ad26.COV2.S vaccine versus placebo. The receptor was isolated from a person aged 18-60 years who received the Ad26.COV2.S COVID-19 vaccine or a placebo. The CDR3 sequence is CASSFIQGLLPGANVLTF. The nucleotides read TGTGCCAGTAGCTTCATACAGGGGCTACTACCTGGGGCCAACGTCCTGACTTTC. The CDR3 plus the reference TRBV19 and TRBJ2-6 genes for the other parts give the full variable domain: DGGITQSPKYLFRKEGQNVTLSCEQNLNHDAMYWYRQDPGQGLRLIYYSQIVNDFQKGDIAEGYSVSREKKESFPLTVTSAQKNPTAFYLCASSFIQGLLPGANVLTFGAGSRLTVL.